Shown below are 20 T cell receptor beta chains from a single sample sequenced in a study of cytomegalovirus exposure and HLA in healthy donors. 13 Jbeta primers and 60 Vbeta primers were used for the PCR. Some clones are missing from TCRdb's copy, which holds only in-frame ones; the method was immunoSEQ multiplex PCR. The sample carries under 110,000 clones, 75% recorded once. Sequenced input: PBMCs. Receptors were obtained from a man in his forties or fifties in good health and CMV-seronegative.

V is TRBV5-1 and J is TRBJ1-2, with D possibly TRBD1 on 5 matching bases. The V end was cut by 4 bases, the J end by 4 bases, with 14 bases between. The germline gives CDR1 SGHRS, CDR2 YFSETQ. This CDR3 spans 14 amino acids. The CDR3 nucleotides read TGCGCCAGCAGCGGGGGGGGTGTCGCCTATGGCTACACCTTC. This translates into CASSGGGVAYGYTF.

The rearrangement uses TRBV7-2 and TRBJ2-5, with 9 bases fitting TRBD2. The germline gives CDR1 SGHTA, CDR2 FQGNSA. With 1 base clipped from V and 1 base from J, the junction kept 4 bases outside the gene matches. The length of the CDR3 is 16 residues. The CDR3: CASSLGLAGPQETQYF. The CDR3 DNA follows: TGTGCCAGCAGCTTAGGTCTAGCGGGACCCCAAGAGACCCAGTACTTC.

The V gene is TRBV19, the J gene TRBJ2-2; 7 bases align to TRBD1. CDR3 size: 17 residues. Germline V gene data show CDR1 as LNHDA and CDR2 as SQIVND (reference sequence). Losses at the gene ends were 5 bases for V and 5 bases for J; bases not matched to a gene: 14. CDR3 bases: TGTGCCAGTAGTTTCCCTGGACAGGCCCTCGCTACCGGGGAGCTGTTTTTT. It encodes CASSFPGQALATGELFF.

CDR3 in DNA: TGTGCCAGCAGCGAAAGCCAGGGGGCCCCCCGTTCACCCCTCCACTTT. Encoded protein: CASSESQGAPRSPLHF. This chain joins TRBV4-2 and TRBJ1-6; 8 bases line up with TRBD1. The CDR3 runs 16 residues. Germline lookup yields CDR1 LGHNA and CDR2 YNFKEQ. Germline trimming cut 5 bases from V and 9 bases from J; bases unmatched to any gene: 12.

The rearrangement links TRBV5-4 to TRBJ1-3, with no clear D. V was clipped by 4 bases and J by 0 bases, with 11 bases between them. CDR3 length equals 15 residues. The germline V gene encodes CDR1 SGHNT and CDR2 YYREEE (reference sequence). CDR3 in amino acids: CASSREPSSGNTIYF. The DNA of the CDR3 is TGTGCCAGCAGCCGGGAGCCGTCCTCTGGAAACACCATATATTTT. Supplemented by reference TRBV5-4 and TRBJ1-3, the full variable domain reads ETGVTQSPTHLIKTRGQQVTLRCSSQSGHNTVSWYQQALGQGPQFIFQYYREEENGRGNFPPRFSGLQFPNYSSELNVNALELDDSALYLCASSREPSSGNTIYFGEGSWLTVV.

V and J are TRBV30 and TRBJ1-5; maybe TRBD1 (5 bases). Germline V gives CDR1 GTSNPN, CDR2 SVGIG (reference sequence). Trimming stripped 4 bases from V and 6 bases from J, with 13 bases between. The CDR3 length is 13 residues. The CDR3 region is CAWNGGGSQPQHF. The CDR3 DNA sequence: TGTGCCTGGAATGGTGGGGGGAGTCAGCCCCAGCATTTT.

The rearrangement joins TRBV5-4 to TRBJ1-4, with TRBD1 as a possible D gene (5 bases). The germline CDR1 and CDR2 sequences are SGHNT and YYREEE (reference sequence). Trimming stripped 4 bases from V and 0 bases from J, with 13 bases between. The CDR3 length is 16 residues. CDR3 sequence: CASSPGTGATNEKLFF. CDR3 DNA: TGTGCCAGCAGCCCCGGGACGGGAGCAACTAATGAAAAACTGTTTTTT.

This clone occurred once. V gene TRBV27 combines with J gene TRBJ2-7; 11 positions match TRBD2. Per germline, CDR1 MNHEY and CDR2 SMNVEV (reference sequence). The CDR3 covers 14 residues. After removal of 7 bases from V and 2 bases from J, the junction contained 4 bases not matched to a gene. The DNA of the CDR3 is TGTGCCAGCAAGGGGACTAGCGGACCCTACGAGCAGTACTTC. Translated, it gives CASKGTSGPYEQYF.

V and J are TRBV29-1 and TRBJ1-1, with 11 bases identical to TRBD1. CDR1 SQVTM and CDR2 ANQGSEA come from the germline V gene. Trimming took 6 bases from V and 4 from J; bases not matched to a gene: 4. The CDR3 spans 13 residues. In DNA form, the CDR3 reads TGCAGCGTAACCGGGACAGGGGGCACTGAAGCTTTCTTT. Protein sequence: CSVTGTGGTEAFF.

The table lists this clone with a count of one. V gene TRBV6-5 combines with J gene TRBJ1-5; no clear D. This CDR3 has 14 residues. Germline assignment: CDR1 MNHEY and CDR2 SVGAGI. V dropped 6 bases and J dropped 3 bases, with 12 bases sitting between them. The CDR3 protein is CASRSRTFNQPQHF. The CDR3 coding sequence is TGTGCCAGCAGAAGCAGGACTTTCAATCAGCCCCAGCATTTT.

The CDR3 region has the DNA TGTGCCAGCAGCGACGCGACTATAAGCACAGATACGCAGTATTTT. It translates to CASSDATISTDTQYF. The V and J genes are TRBV28 and TRBJ2-3; a weak D match, TRBD2 (5 bases). Trimming left V 6 bases short and J 0 bases short, with 13 bases between. The CDR3 is made up of 15 amino acids. Germline V lookup: CDR1 MDHEN, CDR2 SYDVKM. Using reference TRBV28 and TRBJ2-3 for the parts outside the CDR3, the full variable domain is DVKVTQSSRYLVKRTGEKVFLECVQDMDHENMFWYRQDPGLGLRLIYFSYDVKMKEKGDIPEGYSVSREKKERFSLILESASTNQTSMYLCASSDATISTDTQYFGPGTRLTVL.

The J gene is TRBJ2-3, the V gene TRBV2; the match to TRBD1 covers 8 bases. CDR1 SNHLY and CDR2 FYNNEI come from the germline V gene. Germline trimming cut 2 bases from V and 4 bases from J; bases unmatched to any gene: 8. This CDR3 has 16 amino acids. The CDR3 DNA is TGTGCCAGCAGTGAAAAGTCGTCAGGGGGCGCAGATACGCAGTATTTT. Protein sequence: CASSEKSSGGADTQYF.

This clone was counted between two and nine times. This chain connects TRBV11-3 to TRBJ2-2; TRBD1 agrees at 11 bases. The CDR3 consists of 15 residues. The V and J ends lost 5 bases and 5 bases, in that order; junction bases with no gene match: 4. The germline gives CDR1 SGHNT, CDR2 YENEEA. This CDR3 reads CASSLRDRGTGELFF. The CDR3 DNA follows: TGTGCCAGCAGCCTCCGGGACAGGGGGACCGGGGAGCTGTTTTTT. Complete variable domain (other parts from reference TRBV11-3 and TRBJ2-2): EAGVVQSPRYKIIEKKQPVAFWCNPISGHNTLYWYLQNLGQGPELLIRYENEEAVDDSQLPKDRFSAERLKGVDSTLKIQPAELGDSAVYLCASSLRDRGTGELFFGEGSRLTVL.

The CDR3 here is CASSLAGPKLRKEQFF. CDR3 nucleotide sequence: TGTGCCAGCAGTTTAGCAGGCCCTAAGCTAAGAAAGGAGCAGTTCTTC. The genes are TRBV27 and TRBJ2-1; D unclear. Trimming pared 2 bases from V and 10 bases from J, leaving 21 bases between. This CDR3 region has 16 residues. Per the germline V gene, CDR1 is MNHEY and CDR2 is SMNVEV (reference sequence).

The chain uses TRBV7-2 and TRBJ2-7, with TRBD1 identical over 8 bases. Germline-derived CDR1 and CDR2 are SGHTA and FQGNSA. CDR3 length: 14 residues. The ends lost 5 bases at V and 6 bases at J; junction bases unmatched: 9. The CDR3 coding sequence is TGTGCCAGCAGCCCTATGGACAGGGTAGTCGAGCAGTACTTC. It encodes CASSPMDRVVEQYF.

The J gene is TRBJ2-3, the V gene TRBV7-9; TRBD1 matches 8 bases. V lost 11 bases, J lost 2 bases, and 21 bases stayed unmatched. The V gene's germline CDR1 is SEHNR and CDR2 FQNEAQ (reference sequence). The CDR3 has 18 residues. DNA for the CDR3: TGTGCCTTAGGCGTGACAGGGGCTCTAGCCTCTGCCACAGATACGCAGTATTTT. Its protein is CALGVTGALASATDTQYF.

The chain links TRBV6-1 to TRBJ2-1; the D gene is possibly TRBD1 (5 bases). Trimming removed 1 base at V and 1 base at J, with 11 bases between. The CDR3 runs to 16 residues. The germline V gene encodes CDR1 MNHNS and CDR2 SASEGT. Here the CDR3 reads CASSEVRAQSYNEQFF. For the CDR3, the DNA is TGTGCCAGCAGTGAAGTCAGGGCGCAGTCCTACAATGAGCAGTTCTTC.

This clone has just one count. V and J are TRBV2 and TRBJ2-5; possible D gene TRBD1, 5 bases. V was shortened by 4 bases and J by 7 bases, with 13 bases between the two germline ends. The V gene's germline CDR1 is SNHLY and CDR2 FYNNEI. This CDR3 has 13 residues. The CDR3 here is CASSVARERTQYF. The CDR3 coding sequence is TGTGCCAGCAGTGTGGCCAGGGAAAGGACCCAGTACTTC. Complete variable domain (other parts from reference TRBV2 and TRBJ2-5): EPEVTQTPSHQVTQMGQEVILRCVPISNHLYFYWYRQILGQKVEFLVSFYNNEISEKSEIFDDQFSVERPDGSNFTLKIRSTKLEDSAMYFCASSVARERTQYFGPGTRLLVL.

The CDR3 nucleotides read TGTGCCAGCAGTCCGCCCGGGACAGGGGTCTTCGAGCAGTACTTC. Its translation is CASSPPGTGVFEQYF. The chain recombines TRBV6-5 with TRBJ2-5; 10 nucleotides agree with TRBD1. TRBJ2-7 explains the end of the DNA better; the J call may be wrong. Germline assignment: CDR1 MNHEY and CDR2 SVGAGI. The CDR3 has 15 amino acids.

CDR3 bases: TGTGCCTGGAGCCTCAACGAGGAGACCCAGTACTTC. Its protein product is CAWSLNEETQYF. This sequence joins TRBV30 and TRBJ2-5; no clear D gene. The CDR3 length is 12 residues. Germline V gene lookup returns CDR1 GTSNPN and CDR2 SVGIG (reference sequence). Trimming left V 3 bases short and J 5 bases short, with 10 bases between. The variable domain in full, with the rest retrieved from reference TRBV30 and TRBJ2-5, is SQTIHQWPATLVQPVGSPLSLECTVEGTSNPNLYWYRQAAGRGLQLLFYSVGIGQISSEVPQNLSASRPQDRQFILSSKKLLLSDSGFYLCAWSLNEETQYFGPGTRLLVL.